This TCR beta chain stems from a study of OX40 agonist ivuxolimab in advanced cancers. The overall study: One hepatocellular carcinoma and two cutaneous melanoma patients partially responded. Study-wide points: With doses of 0.1 to 3.0 mg/kg, CD4+ and CD8+ blood T cells had undergone clonal expansion by week 6.

Comment on this clone: What it recognizes is unknown.

Sequencing used immunoSEQ multiplex PCR; TCRdb keeps in-frame clones, though not all of them. The top ten clones hold around 0.73% of a sample with fewer than 85,000 clones, roughly 85% of them seen once. No patient had autoimmune disease or received systemic immunosuppression. Sampled blood was obtained at baseline, cycle 4 day 1, and cycle 7 day 1. The TCR was taken from an adult with an advanced solid tumor such as melanoma, head and neck, liver or kidney cancer. Here the sequenced sample was CD4+ or CD8+ T cells sorted from blood, taken in a trial of the OX40 agonist ivuxolimab.

The CDR3 DNA sequence: TGTGCCAGCAGCGCCGTCGGGACAGGGGATAACTACGAGCAGTACTTC. Its protein is CASSAVGTGDNYEQYF. This chain links TRBV2 with TRBJ2-7, with 10 bases matching TRBD1. V was clipped by 6 bases and J by 3 bases; unmatched bases: 11. The CDR3 runs 16 residues. The germline gives CDR1 SNHLY, CDR2 FYNNEI.